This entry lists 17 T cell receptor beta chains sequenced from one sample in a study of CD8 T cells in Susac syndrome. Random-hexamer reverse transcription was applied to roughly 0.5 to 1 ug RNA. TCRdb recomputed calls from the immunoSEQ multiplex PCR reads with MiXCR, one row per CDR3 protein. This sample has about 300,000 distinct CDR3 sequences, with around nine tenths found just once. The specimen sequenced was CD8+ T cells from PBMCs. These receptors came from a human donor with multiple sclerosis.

CDR3 nucleotide sequence: TGTGCCAGCAGCGTAGACGGGTCCGGGGAGCTGTTTTTT. Protein: CASSVDGSGELFF. The chain links TRBV9 to TRBJ2-2, with no clear D. The CDR3 extends over 13 amino acids. Trimming pared 0 bases from V and 6 bases from J, leaving 6 bases between. Germline CDR1 reads SGDLS; CDR2 reads YYNGEE.

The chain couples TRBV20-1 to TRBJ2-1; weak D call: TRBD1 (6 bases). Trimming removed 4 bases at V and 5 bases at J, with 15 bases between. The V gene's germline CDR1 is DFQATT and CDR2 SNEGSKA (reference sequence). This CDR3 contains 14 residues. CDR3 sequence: CSAIRYRADNEQFF. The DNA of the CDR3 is TGCAGTGCTATTCGATACAGGGCGGACAATGAGCAGTTCTTC.

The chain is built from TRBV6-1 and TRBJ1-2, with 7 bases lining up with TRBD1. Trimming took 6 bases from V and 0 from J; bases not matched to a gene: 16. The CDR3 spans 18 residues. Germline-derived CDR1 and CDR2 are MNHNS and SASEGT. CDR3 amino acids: CASSPQGGGQLTNYGYTF. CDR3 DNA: TGTGCCAGCAGCCCCCAAGGCGGGGGACAGCTTACTAACTATGGCTACACCTTC.

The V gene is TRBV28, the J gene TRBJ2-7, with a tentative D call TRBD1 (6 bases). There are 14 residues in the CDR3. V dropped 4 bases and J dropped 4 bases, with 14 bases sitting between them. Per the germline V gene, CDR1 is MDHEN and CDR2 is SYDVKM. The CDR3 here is CASSSTGGGYEQYF. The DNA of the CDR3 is TGTGCCAGCAGTTCGACAGGAGGAGGTTACGAGCAGTACTTC.

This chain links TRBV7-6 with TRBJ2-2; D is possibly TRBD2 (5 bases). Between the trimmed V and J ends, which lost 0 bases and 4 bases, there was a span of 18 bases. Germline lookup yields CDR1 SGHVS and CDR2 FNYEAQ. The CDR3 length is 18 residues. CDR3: CASSLASASPSSTGELFF. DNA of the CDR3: TGTGCCAGCAGCTTAGCGTCCGCGTCCCCTAGCAGCACCGGGGAGCTGTTTTTT.

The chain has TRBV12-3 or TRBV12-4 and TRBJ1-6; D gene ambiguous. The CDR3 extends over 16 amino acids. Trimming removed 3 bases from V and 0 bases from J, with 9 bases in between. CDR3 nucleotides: TGTGCCAGCAGTTTTTCGGCGAGCTCCTATAATTCACCCCTCCACTTT. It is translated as CASSFSASSYNSPLHF.

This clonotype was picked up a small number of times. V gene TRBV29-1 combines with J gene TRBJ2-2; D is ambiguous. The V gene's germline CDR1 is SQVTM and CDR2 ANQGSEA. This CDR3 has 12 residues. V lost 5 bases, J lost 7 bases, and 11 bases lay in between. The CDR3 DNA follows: TGCAGCGTTTGGACGGTCGGCGGGGAGCTGTTTTTT. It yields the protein CSVWTVGGELFF.

The CDR3 DNA reads as TGTGCCAGTAGTATAGTCGGGACGGAGCGCACTGAAGCTTTCTTT. Its protein is CASSIVGTERTEAFF. The chain employs TRBV19 and TRBJ1-1; a weak D match, TRBD1 (5 bases). V was pared by 1 base and J by 4 bases, with 13 bases between. The CDR3 runs to 15 residues. CDR1 and CDR2 from the germline V gene are LNHDA and SQIVND (reference sequence). Complete variable domain (other parts from reference TRBV19 and TRBJ1-1): DGGITQSPKYLFRKEGQNVTLSCEQNLNHDAMYWYRQDPGQGLRLIYYSQIVNDFQKGDIAEGYSVSREKKESFPLTVTSAQKNPTAFYLCASSIVGTERTEAFFGQGTRLTVV.

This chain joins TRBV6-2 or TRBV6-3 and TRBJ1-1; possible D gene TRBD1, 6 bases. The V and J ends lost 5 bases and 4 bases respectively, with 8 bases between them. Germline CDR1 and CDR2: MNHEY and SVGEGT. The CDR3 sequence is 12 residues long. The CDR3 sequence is CASSHRATEAFF. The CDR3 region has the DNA TGTGCCAGCAGTCACAGGGCCACTGAAGCTTTCTTT.

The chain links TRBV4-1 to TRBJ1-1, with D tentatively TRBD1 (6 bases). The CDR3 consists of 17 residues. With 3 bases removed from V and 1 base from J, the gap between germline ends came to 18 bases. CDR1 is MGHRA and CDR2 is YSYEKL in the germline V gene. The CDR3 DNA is TGCGCCAGCAGCCACCCCGGAAGGGGACAATCGAACACTGAAGCTTTCTTT. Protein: CASSHPGRGQSNTEAFF.

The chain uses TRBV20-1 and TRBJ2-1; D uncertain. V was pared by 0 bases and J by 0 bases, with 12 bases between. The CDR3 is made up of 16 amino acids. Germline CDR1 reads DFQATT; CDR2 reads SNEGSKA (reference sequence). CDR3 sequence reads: CSAREDPESSYNEQFF. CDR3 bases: TGCAGTGCTAGAGAGGACCCCGAAAGCTCCTACAATGAGCAGTTCTTC.

CDR3: CASSYSRVQGDYEQYF. The CDR3 bases are TGTGCCAGCAGTTACTCGAGGGTACAGGGAGACTACGAGCAGTACTTC. The chain has TRBV6-2 or TRBV6-3 and TRBJ2-7; TRBD1 might be the D (6 bases). CDR3 size: 16 residues. Trimming took off 0 bases at V and 3 bases at J, with 15 bases between the two ends. Germline V lookup: CDR1 MNHEY, CDR2 SVGEGT.

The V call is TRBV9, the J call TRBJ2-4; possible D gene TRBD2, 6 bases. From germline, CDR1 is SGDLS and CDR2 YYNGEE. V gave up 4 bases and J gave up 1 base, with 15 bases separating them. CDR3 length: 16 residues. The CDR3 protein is CASSSSGGGAKNIQYF. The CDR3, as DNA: TGTGCCAGCAGCTCTTCCGGGGGTGGTGCCAAAAACATTCAGTACTTC.

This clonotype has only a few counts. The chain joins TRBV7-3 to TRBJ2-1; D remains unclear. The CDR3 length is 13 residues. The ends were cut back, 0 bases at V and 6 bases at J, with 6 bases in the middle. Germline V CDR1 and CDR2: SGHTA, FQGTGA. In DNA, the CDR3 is TGTGCCAGCAGCTTAACGGGCCGCAATGAGCAGTTCTTC. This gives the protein CASSLTGRNEQFF.

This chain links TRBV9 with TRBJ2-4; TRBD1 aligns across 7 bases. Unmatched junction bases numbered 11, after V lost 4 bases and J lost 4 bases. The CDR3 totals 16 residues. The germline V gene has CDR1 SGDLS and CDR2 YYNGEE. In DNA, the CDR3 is TGTGCCAGCAGCCCACCCCCGACAGGGTCTAAAAACATTCAGTACTTC. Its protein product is CASSPPPTGSKNIQYF.

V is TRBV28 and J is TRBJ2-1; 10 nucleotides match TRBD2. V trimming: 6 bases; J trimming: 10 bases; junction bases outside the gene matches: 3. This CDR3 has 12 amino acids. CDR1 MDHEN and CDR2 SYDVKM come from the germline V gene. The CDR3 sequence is CASRGGLAEQFF. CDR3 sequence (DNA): TGTGCCAGCAGGGGGGGACTAGCGGAGCAGTTCTTC.

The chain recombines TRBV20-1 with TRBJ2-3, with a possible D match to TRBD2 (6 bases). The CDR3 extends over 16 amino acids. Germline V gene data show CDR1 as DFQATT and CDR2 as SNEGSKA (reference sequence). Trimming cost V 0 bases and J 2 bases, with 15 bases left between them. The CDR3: CSARDQDYLVTDTQYF. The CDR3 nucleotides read TGCAGTGCTAGAGATCAGGACTATTTAGTCACAGATACGCAGTATTTT.